These 27 T cell receptor beta chains were sequenced from one sample in a study of OX40 agonist ivuxolimab in advanced cancers. Produced via immunoSEQ multiplex PCR; TCRdb's table is partial and in-frame only. The sample gives about 6,000 clones, approximately 82% of which show up once; 20% to 25% is in the top ten. Specimen: CD4+ or CD8+ T cells sorted from blood, collected in a trial of the OX40 agonist ivuxolimab. These receptors were obtained from an adult with an advanced solid tumor such as melanoma, head and neck, liver or kidney cancer.

CDR3 sequence: CASSIKGPFYGYTF. The CDR3 DNA reads TGTGCCAGTAGTATAAAAGGCCCATTCTATGGCTACACCTTC. The rearrangement joins TRBV19 to TRBJ1-2; D is ambiguous. The germline CDR1 and CDR2 sequences are LNHDA and SQIVND (reference sequence). V was clipped by 2 bases and J by 4 bases, with 11 bases between them. CDR3 length: 14 residues.

This chain uses TRBV11-2 with TRBJ1-3, with TRBD1 as a possible D gene (5 bases). Germline lookup yields CDR1 SGHAT and CDR2 FQNNGV. There are 16 residues in the CDR3. Trimming shortened V by 4 bases and J by 4 bases, and 17 bases separated the two germline ends. The chain's CDR3 is CASSSGTTSEGNTIYF. In DNA, the CDR3 is TGTGCCAGCAGCTCCGGGACCACCTCGGAAGGAAACACCATATATTTT.

This sequence joins TRBV18 and TRBJ2-1, with D tentatively TRBD1 (5 bases). CDR3 length: 15 residues. Trimming pared 6 bases from V and 4 bases from J, leaving 16 bases between. Germline assignment: CDR1 KGHSH and CDR2 LQKENI. The CDR3 DNA follows: TGTGCCAGCTCGCCGGACGGACAAATTTACAATGAGCAGTTCTTC. It specifies CASSPDGQIYNEQFF.

The chain links TRBV9 to TRBJ2-5; 9 nucleotides line up with TRBD1. With 0 bases clipped from V and 5 bases from J, the junction kept 8 bases outside the gene matches. This CDR3 has 16 residues. Per the germline V gene, CDR1 is SGDLS and CDR2 is YYNGEE. The CDR3 DNA reads as TGTGCCAGCAGCGTAGATGGGACAGGGATATCTGAGACCCAGTACTTC. Protein sequence: CASSVDGTGISETQYF.

The gene calls are TRBV5-6 and TRBJ2-2, with D tentatively TRBD1 or TRBD2 (6 bases each). Germline V gene sequence: CDR1 SGHDT, CDR2 YYEEEE. V was cut by 5 bases and J by 4 bases, with 18 bases left in between. The CDR3 is 16 residues long. Here the CDR3 reads CASSEGGVTFTGELFF. Written as DNA, the CDR3 is TGTGCCAGCAGTGAGGGGGGTGTAACTTTCACCGGGGAGCTGTTTTTT.

The chain recombines TRBV4-3 with TRBJ2-7; D is undetermined. The CDR3 is 15 residues long. CDR1 and CDR2 (germline): LGHNA, YSLEER. With 1 base removed from V and 0 bases from J, the gap between germline ends came to 10 bases. The CDR3 coding sequence is TGCGCCAGCAGCCAAGTATATGGATTCTCCTACGAGCAGTACTTC. Residues: CASSQVYGFSYEQYF.

This clone has just a few counts. The J gene is TRBJ1-6, the V gene TRBV6-4; D is undetermined. The CDR3 extends over 13 amino acids. Germline V gene data show CDR1 as MRHNA and CDR2 as SNTAGT. V lost 5 bases to trimming and J lost 7 bases, with 9 bases between them. The CDR3 loop is CASSSQVNSPLHF. The CDR3, as DNA: TGTGCCAGCAGTAGCCAGGTCAATTCACCCCTCCACTTT.

This rearrangement joins TRBV5-4 to TRBJ2-7; 8 nucleotides agree with TRBD2. Per germline, CDR1 SGHNT and CDR2 YYREEE (reference sequence). The V segment lost 4 bases and the J segment 2 bases; nucleotides outside the gene matches: 14. CDR3 length: 17 residues. In DNA form, the CDR3 reads TGTGCCAGCAGCCCTGGGGGAGCGGGGGTAGGCCCCTACGAGCAGTACTTC. Protein product: CASSPGGAGVGPYEQYF. The variable domain in full, with the rest retrieved from reference TRBV5-4 and TRBJ2-7, is ETGVTQSPTHLIKTRGQQVTLRCSSQSGHNTVSWYQQALGQGPQFIFQYYREEENGRGNFPPRFSGLQFPNYSSELNVNALELDDSALYLCASSPGGAGVGPYEQYFGPGTRLTVT.

The chain joins TRBV7-9 to TRBJ2-2; D is ambiguous. The CDR3 consists of 13 residues. V was cut by 6 bases and J by 3 bases, with 8 bases left in between. The germline V gene has CDR1 SEHNR and CDR2 FQNEAQ (reference sequence). The CDR3 protein is CASSHSHTGELFF. The CDR3 nucleotides are TGTGCCAGCAGTCATTCCCACACCGGGGAGCTGTTTTTT.

The rearrangement links TRBV2 to TRBJ1-2; D unclear. The CDR3 is 15 residues long. CDR1 is SNHLY, CDR2 FYNNEI, per germline. Trimming removed 3 bases at V and 1 base at J, with 12 bases between. The CDR3 region is CASSDYQIFNYGYTF. The CDR3 coding sequence is TGTGCCAGCAGTGATTATCAGATCTTTAACTATGGCTACACCTTC.

The count of this clone is one. The J gene is TRBJ1-2, the V gene TRBV29-1; D is unresolved. V was shortened by 4 bases and J by 6 bases, with 6 bases between the two germline ends. Germline loops: CDR1 SQVTM, CDR2 ANQGSEA. The CDR3 has 10 residues. This chain's CDR3 is CSVVGDGYTF. CDR3 DNA: TGCAGCGTTGTCGGGGATGGCTACACCTTC.

The chain joins TRBV15 to TRBJ1-5; D not resolved. Germline CDR1 is LNHNV and CDR2 is YYDKDF (reference sequence). The CDR3 totals 13 residues. V was clipped by 4 bases and J by 4 bases, with 8 bases between them. The chain's CDR3 is CATSISGNQPQHF. The CDR3 DNA reads as TGTGCCACCAGCATTAGCGGGAATCAGCCCCAGCATTTT.

This chain links TRBV6-1 with TRBJ1-1; 7 bases line up with TRBD1. This CDR3 region has 16 residues. The J segment lost 8 bases and the V segment lost 1 base, leaving 13 bases of the junction unmatched. Germline loops: CDR1 MNHNS, CDR2 SASEGT. Written as DNA, the CDR3 is TGTGCCAGCAGTGAAGTGGTTCAGGGGGAATTATTAGAAGCTTTCTTT. Translating it yields CASSEVVQGELLEAFF.

The chain is built from TRBV13 and TRBJ2-7; a possible D gene is TRBD1 (5 bases). This CDR3 spans 12 amino acids. V shed 8 bases and J shed 5 bases, with 13 bases lying between them. Per the germline V gene, CDR1 is PRHDT and CDR2 is FYEKMQ (reference sequence). The CDR3, as DNA: TGTGCCAGCGGACAACTCAGAAACGAGCAGTACTTC. Translation: CASGQLRNEQYF.

The rearrangement links TRBV10-1 to TRBJ2-5, with TRBD2 identical over 10 bases. Germline values: CDR1 WNHNN, CDR2 SYGVQD (reference sequence). The CDR3 extends over 18 amino acids. The junction had 12 bases not matched to a gene; V was cut back by 0 bases and J by 5 bases. For the CDR3, the DNA is TGCGCCAGCAGTGAGTCTCTTACCAGCGGGGGGGCCTGGGAGACCCAGTACTTC. Protein sequence: CASSESLTSGGAWETQYF.

This chain connects TRBV6-6 to TRBJ2-7, with D perhaps assigned TRBD1 or TRBD2 (7 bases each). The CDR3 extends over 12 amino acids. V lost 4 bases to trimming and J lost 9 bases, with 13 bases between them. Per germline, CDR1 MNHNY and CDR2 SVGAGI (reference sequence). The CDR3 region is CASSLTGEGQYF. CDR3 bases: TGTGCCAGCAGTTTAACAGGGGAGGGGCAGTACTTC.

The chain uses TRBV5-5 and TRBJ2-7, with D unresolved. The CDR3 is 14 amino acids. The germline V gene has CDR1 SGHKS and CDR2 YYEKEE (reference sequence). V lost 4 bases to trimming and J lost 4 bases, with 15 bases between them. Here the CDR3 reads CASSPLLSGYEQYF. The CDR3, as DNA: TGTGCCAGCAGCCCCCTCCTATCCGGGTACGAGCAGTACTTC.

This rearrangement joins TRBV4-3 to TRBJ1-2, with D perhaps TRBD1 (5 bases). Trimming stripped 1 base from V and 8 bases from J, with 14 bases between. Germline V gene sequence: CDR1 LGHNA, CDR2 YSLEER. This CDR3 region has 14 residues. CDR3 nucleotide sequence: TGCGCCAGCAGCCAAGGATCCGGGGCCGGGGGCTACACCTTC. Its translation is CASSQGSGAGGYTF.

The chain employs TRBV7-9 and TRBJ2-1; weak D call: TRBD1 (6 bases). V was cut by 5 bases and J by 7 bases, with 9 bases left in between. This CDR3 has 12 residues. Germline V gene lookup returns CDR1 SEHNR and CDR2 FQNEAQ (reference sequence). CDR3 amino acids: CASSETGNEQFF. The DNA for the CDR3 is TGTGCCAGCAGCGAGACAGGAAATGAGCAGTTCTTC.

V and J are TRBV4-1 and TRBJ1-2; D remains ambiguous. CDR1 MGHRA and CDR2 YSYEKL come from the germline V gene. The CDR3 extends over 16 amino acids. The V end was cut by 0 bases, the J end by 3 bases, with 14 bases between. CDR3 in DNA: TGCGCCAGCAGCCAAGATTCAGTTTCGGGTGACTATGGCTACACCTTC. It specifies CASSQDSVSGDYGYTF.

In DNA form, the CDR3 reads TGCGCCAGCAGCTTGGCCGGGGGGGGGCGCAAGAATGAGCAGTTCTTC. Its translation is CASSLAGGGRKNEQFF. The chain employs TRBV5-1 and TRBJ2-1; 8 bases agree with TRBD2. The CDR3 totals 16 residues. In germline, CDR1 is SGHRS, CDR2 YFSETQ. The ends lost 0 bases at V and 7 bases at J; junction bases unmatched: 9.

This chain links TRBV9 with TRBJ2-7, with 9 bases fitting TRBD2. V lost 2 bases to trimming and J lost 2 bases; unmatched junction nucleotides: 5. Germline V gives CDR1 SGDLS, CDR2 YYNGEE. This CDR3 is built from 15 residues. This CDR3 reads CASSVSGGLTYEQYF. CDR3 coding DNA: TGTGCCAGCAGCGTGAGCGGGGGGTTAACCTACGAGCAGTACTTC.

The V call is TRBV9, the J call TRBJ2-2, with D perhaps TRBD2 (6 bases). Germline V CDR1 and CDR2: SGDLS, YYNGEE. V lost 6 bases to trimming and J lost 3 bases, with 12 bases between them. There are 14 residues in the CDR3. The CDR3 loop is CASNLWGDTGELFF. Written as DNA, the CDR3 is TGTGCCAGCAACCTTTGGGGGGACACCGGGGAGCTGTTTTTT.

The chain employs TRBV5-4 and TRBJ2-7; TRBD2 matches at 8 bases. The CDR3 has 15 residues. Germline values: CDR1 SGHNT, CDR2 YYREEE (reference sequence). J gave up 1 base and V 1 base, and 4 bases lay outside the gene matches. The CDR3, as DNA: TGTGCCAGCAGCTTGCGGGGGGGGTTTTCCTACGAGCAGTACTTC. As protein: CASSLRGGFSYEQYF.

This clone is a singleton in its sample. The CDR3 DNA reads as TGCGCCAGCAGCCCCAGTGGGTCCTATGGCTACACCTTC. The encoded protein is CASSPSGSYGYTF. The chain recombines TRBV4-1 with TRBJ1-2, with D uncertain. The V gene's germline CDR1 is MGHRA and CDR2 YSYEKL. The CDR3 is 13 amino acids. The V end was cut by 4 bases, the J end by 4 bases, with 10 bases between.

The chain joins TRBV7-2 to TRBJ2-5; D is unclear. CDR3 length: 13 residues. Germline CDR1 SGHTA, CDR2 FQGNSA. V lost 5 bases to trimming and J lost 2 bases, with 9 bases between them. CDR3 sequence reads: CASSAMAQETQYF. The CDR3 DNA reads TGTGCCAGCAGCGCTATGGCGCAAGAGACCCAGTACTTC.

This clone was seen once. The chain uses TRBV6-6 and TRBJ2-5, with D uncertain. Trimming stripped 4 bases from V and 2 bases from J, with 5 bases between. This CDR3 comprises 12 residues. The germline V gene encodes CDR1 MNHNY and CDR2 SVGAGI (reference sequence). DNA for the CDR3: TGTGCCAGCAGTTTTCCTCAAGAGACCCAGTACTTC. Its translation is CASSFPQETQYF.